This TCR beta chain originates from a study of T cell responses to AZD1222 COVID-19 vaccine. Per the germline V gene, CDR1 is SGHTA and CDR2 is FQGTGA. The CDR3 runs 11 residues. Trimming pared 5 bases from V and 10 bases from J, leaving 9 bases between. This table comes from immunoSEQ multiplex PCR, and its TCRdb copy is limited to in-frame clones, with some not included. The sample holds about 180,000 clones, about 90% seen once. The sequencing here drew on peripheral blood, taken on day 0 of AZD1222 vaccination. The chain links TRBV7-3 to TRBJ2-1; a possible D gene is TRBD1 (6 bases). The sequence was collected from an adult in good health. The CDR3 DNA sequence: TGTGCCAGCAGCGCCGGACAGGAGCAGTTCTTC. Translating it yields CASSAGQEQFF.